This T cell receptor beta chain was recovered during a study of T cell repertoires in cytomegalovirus infection. Overall study: Through public TCR beta signatures, both CMV infection and matching HLA type were indicated.

From the reads, TCRdb called clonotypes with MiXCR, one entry per CDR3 protein. Of about 920,000 distinct CDR3 sequences detected, roughly 30% appear once; the ten largest clones hold over 11%. This clonotype was counted many times. Its antigen is currently unknown. V dropped 4 bases and J dropped 2; count of bases not matched to a gene: 4. CDR3 length: 16 amino acids. Sample: cultured CD8+ T cells from PBMCs, taken from culture after CMV antigen stimulation. This sequence was found in a human donor in good health (CMV status not recorded). Some clones in this sample may be carry-over from other donors' samples. This chain connects TRBV12-3 or TRBV12-4 to TRBJ2-1; the match to TRBD2 covers 11 bases. CDR3 in amino acids: CASSWLAGGPYNEQFF. CDR3 nucleotides: TGTGCCAGCAGTTGGTTAGCGGGGGGGCCCTACAATGAGCAGTTCTTC.